Following are 12 T cell receptor beta chains from one sample sequenced in a study of post-analysis software for immune sequencing data. Regarding the study as a whole: Relative to controls, patients had five TRBV segments at higher frequency, with TRBV5-6, TRBV5-1 and TRBV20-1 among these.

For these receptors, no antigen is known. Unique molecular identifiers were built into the TCR beta cDNA libraries. Using its own MiXCR run on the PCR reads, TCRdb lists one record per CDR3 protein. The sample carries 150,000 to 200,000 distinct CDR3 sequences, 30% recorded once. Material: blood. These receptors came from a girl aged 5 to 17 with multiple sclerosis.

The rearrangement uses TRBV6-6 and TRBJ2-7; D might be TRBD1 (5 bases). Germline V gives CDR1 MNHNY, CDR2 SVGAGI (reference sequence). This CDR3 is built from 15 residues. Trimming left V 0 bases short and J 3 bases short, with 12 bases between. The CDR3 region is CASSYSSRVDYEQYF. In DNA form, the CDR3 reads TGTGCCAGCAGTTACTCTTCCAGGGTAGACTACGAGCAGTACTTC.

At least ten counts were recorded for this clonotype. This chain connects TRBV7-2 to TRBJ2-7; a possible D gene is TRBD2 (6 bases). Germline loops: CDR1 SGHTA, CDR2 FQGNSA. This CDR3 has 15 residues. Trimming cost V 5 bases and J 7 bases, with 21 bases left between them. Written as DNA, the CDR3 is TGTGCCAGCAGCCTCACTAGCACCAACACTTGGGAGCAGTACTTC. This codes for CASSLTSTNTWEQYF.

This clonotype was observed at least ten times. The rearrangement links TRBV12-3 or TRBV12-4 to TRBJ2-3, with 8 bases identical to TRBD2. J gave up 3 bases and V 5 bases, and 7 bases lay outside the gene matches. The CDR3 spans 15 residues. DNA of the CDR3: TGTGCCAGCAGTATGGGCAGCGGGAGAACAGATACGCAGTATTTT. Translated, it gives CASSMGSGRTDTQYF.

This clonotype was picked up many times. The rearrangement joins TRBV12-3 or TRBV12-4 to TRBJ1-2; D ambiguous. Trimming stripped 7 bases from V and 4 bases from J, with 13 bases between. This CDR3 has 13 residues. The CDR3 reads CASKRSDFYGYTF. In nucleotides, the CDR3 is TGTGCCAGCAAACGTTCGGATTTCTATGGCTACACCTTC.

Regarding this clonotype: This may arise from a read error, as a much more abundant clone is one base away. This chain uses TRBV4-1 with TRBJ2-7; 9 bases are a match to TRBD2. With the DNA end fitting TRBJ2-5 better, the J assignment may be wrong. The CDR3 has 16 residues. The germline V gene has CDR1 MGHRA and CDR2 YSYEKL. CDR3 DNA sequence: TGCGCCAGCAGCCAAGATGGGGTAGCGGGAGAAGGGACCCAGTACTTC. This translates into CASSQDGVAGEGTQYF.

This clonotype has just a few counts. CDR3 region: CASSGVTGLRGLNTEAFF. The CDR3 nucleotides are TGTGCCAGCAGTGGGGTGACGGGCCTAAGGGGCTTGAACACTGAAGCTTTCTTT. This chain uses TRBV2 with TRBJ1-1, with D possibly matching TRBD1 (5 bases). Germline CDR1 is SNHLY and CDR2 is FYNNEI. V lost 4 bases and J lost 0, with 21 bases in between. The CDR3 is made up of 18 amino acids.

This clonotype was counted between two and nine times. V is TRBV5-6 and J is TRBJ1-1, with D unclear. V lost 2 bases and J 5 bases, leaving 4 bases between the germline ends. The CDR3 extends over 11 amino acids. Germline V gene sequence: CDR1 SGHDT, CDR2 YYEEEE. Here the CDR3 reads CASSFETEAFF. In nucleotides, the CDR3 is TGTGCCAGCAGCTTCGAAACTGAAGCTTTCTTT.

V usage is TRBV11-2 and J usage is TRBJ2-1; D unclear. This CDR3 region has 12 residues. With 1 base removed from V and 12 bases from J, the gap between germline ends came to 10 bases. CDR1 is SGHAT, CDR2 FQNNGV, per germline. The CDR3 loop is CASSLGGAVQFF. The DNA of the CDR3 is TGTGCCAGCAGCTTAGGTGGCGCGGTGCAGTTCTTC.

The rearrangement links TRBV12-3 or TRBV12-4 to TRBJ2-1; 15 bases agree with TRBD2. V gave up 3 bases and J gave up 6 bases; unmatched junction bases: 12. The CDR3 extends over 19 amino acids. DNA for the CDR3: TGTGCCAGCAGTTTCCGGACTAGCGGGAGGGCCTTATCGGGCAATGAGCAGTTCTTC. Its translation is CASSFRTSGRALSGNEQFF.

The chain is built from TRBV6-5 and TRBJ1-1; D is unresolved. Trimming removed 0 bases at V and 4 bases at J, with 6 bases between. CDR3 size: 13 residues. From germline, CDR1 is MNHEY and CDR2 SVGAGI. Written as DNA, the CDR3 is TGTGCCAGCAGTTACTCGAAAAGCACTGAAGCTTTCTTT. Its translation: CASSYSKSTEAFF.

Comments on this clonotype: A much larger clonotype is one base distant, so this may be a read error. The chain combines TRBV6-4 with TRBJ2-1; D call uncertain. The CDR3 is 15 residues long. Germline V gene sequence: CDR1 MRHNA, CDR2 SNTAGT. Trimming removed 3 bases at V and 7 bases at J, with 16 bases between. DNA for the CDR3: TGTGCCAGCAGTGAAGAAAGAGGTCGGGTGAATGAGCAGTTCTTC. Protein: CASSEERGRVNEQFF.

This clonotype was observed many times. This chain links TRBV5-1 with TRBJ2-1; 9 bases match TRBD2. Trimming took 4 bases from V and 5 from J; bases not matched to a gene: 7. The CDR3 contains 15 residues. The germline V gene encodes CDR1 SGHRS and CDR2 YFSETQ. The CDR3 DNA reads as TGCGCCAGCAGCCAGACTAGCGGAAAACACAATGAGCAGTTCTTC. It codes for CASSQTSGKHNEQFF.